This T cell receptor beta chain was captured in a study of shared clonotypes between healthy human individuals. CD8 cells regarded as naive lacked CD45RO, were positively chosen for CCR7, and omitted terminally differentiated effector memory CD45RA+ cells. Trimming took off 2 bases at V and 2 bases at J, with 10 bases between the two ends. Germline loops: CDR1 LNHDA, CDR2 SQIVND (reference sequence). CDR3 length: 14 amino acids. The study, taken as a whole, reports: The generation probabilities recorded for non-shared clonotypes fell below those of clonotypes shared by all four donors. Estimated richness was generally greater in naive than memory subsets.

As for this clone: Antigen: not known.

The sorted-subset replicate PCRs were given about 200 ng DNA, which is 30,000 to 35,000 T cell genomes. Some clones are missing from TCRdb's copy, which holds only in-frame ones; the method was immunoSEQ multiplex PCR. The profile shows some 2 million clones, roughly 95% of them singletons. This clonotype was sampled from a man younger than 35 in good health. The V gene is TRBV19, the J gene TRBJ2-7; TRBD2 might be the D (6 bases). Sequences were obtained from naive CD8+ T cells sorted from blood. Written as DNA, the CDR3 is TGTGCCAGTAGTATATTTAGCGGACCCTACGAGCAGTACTTC. It encodes CASSIFSGPYEQYF.